These 16 T cell receptor beta chains were sequenced from one sample in a study of cytomegalovirus exposure and HLA in healthy donors. PCR employed 60 Vbeta and 13 Jbeta primers. TCRdb keeps only in-frame clones here, not all; method: immunoSEQ multiplex PCR. The profile shows roughly 100,000 clones, approximately 12% of them singletons. Source material: PBMCs. These receptors were collected from a man in his forties in good health and CMV-seropositive.

This clone has only a few counts. The chain combines TRBV30 with TRBJ2-6, with D maybe TRBD2 (5 bases). V lost 0 bases, J lost 0 bases, and 9 bases lay in between. Germline loops: CDR1 GTSNPN, CDR2 SVGIG (reference sequence). CDR3 length equals 16 residues. The CDR3: CAWSVLRGSGANVLTF. CDR3 nucleotides: TGTGCCTGGAGTGTACTTCGGGGCTCTGGGGCCAACGTCCTGACTTTC.

The chain uses TRBV4-1 and TRBJ2-1, with a possible D match to TRBD2 (6 bases). V dropped 2 bases and J dropped 4 bases, with 15 bases sitting between them. The CDR3 extends over 16 amino acids. CDR1 and CDR2 (germline): MGHRA, YSYEKL. The CDR3 protein is CASSQPGTRSYNEQFF. CDR3 DNA: TGCGCCAGCAGCCAACCCGGGACTCGAAGTTACAATGAGCAGTTCTTC.

This clone was counted a few times. V usage is TRBV2 and J usage is TRBJ1-3, with 8 bases aligning to TRBD1. Per the germline V gene, CDR1 is SNHLY and CDR2 is FYNNEI. The V segment lost 5 bases and the J segment 3 bases; nucleotides outside the gene matches: 3. This CDR3 contains 14 residues. CDR3 amino acids: CASSRTGRGNTIYF. The CDR3 coding sequence is TGTGCCAGCAGTAGGACAGGGCGTGGAAACACCATATATTTT.

The chain combines TRBV10-3 with TRBJ2-5; D is perhaps TRBD2 (6 bases). Near its end, the DNA agrees better with TRBJ2-7, so the J call may be wrong. The germline CDR1 and CDR2 sequences are ENHRY and SYGVKD. The CDR3 consists of 14 residues. This CDR3 is CAISGGTVSYEQYF. Here the CDR3 DNA reads TGTGCCATCAGTGGAGGGACTGTCTCCTACGAGCAGTACTTC.

This chain links TRBV6-5 with TRBJ1-6; 12 positions match TRBD1. J was trimmed by 10 bases and V by 6 bases; bases with no gene match: 4. Germline assignment: CDR1 MNHEY and CDR2 SVGAGI. The CDR3 consists of 14 residues. The DNA for the CDR3 is TGTGCCAGCAGGGGGACAGGGGGCTACTCACCCCTCCACTTT. As protein: CASRGTGGYSPLHF.

The DNA for the CDR3 is TGTGCCTGGAGCGGTAGCACAGATACGCAGTATTTT. Its translation is CAWSGSTDTQYF. The J gene is TRBJ2-3, the V gene TRBV30, with D hard to call. This CDR3 is built from 12 residues. Germline V gene sequence: CDR1 GTSNPN, CDR2 SVGIG (reference sequence). Trimming removed 3 bases from V and 0 bases from J, with 4 bases in between.

This clone was counted only a few times. The rearrangement joins TRBV19 to TRBJ1-2; D ambiguous. Looked up from germline, CDR1 is LNHDA and CDR2 is SQIVND (reference sequence). V was cut by 2 bases and J by 3 bases, with 13 bases left in between. This CDR3 region has 15 residues. The CDR3 DNA reads as TGTGCCAGTAGTATACGGAGTTCCGCGGACTATGGCTACACCTTC. Translated, it gives CASSIRSSADYGYTF.

The sample holds a few counts of this clone. This chain connects TRBV4-3 to TRBJ2-1; D may be TRBD2 (5 bases). Between the trimmed V and J ends, which lost 5 bases and 4 bases, there was a span of 12 bases. The length of the CDR3 is 14 residues. Germline assignment: CDR1 LGHNA and CDR2 YSLEER. In nucleotides, the CDR3 is TGCGCCAGCAGCAAGGAGGCAGCATACAATGAGCAGTTCTTC. It specifies CASSKEAAYNEQFF.

The CDR3 loop reads CASSVSPAGYETQYF. In nucleotides, the CDR3 is TGTGCCAGCAGCGTATCACCCGCGGGGTACGAGACCCAGTACTTC. V gene TRBV9 combines with J gene TRBJ2-5; weak D call: TRBD2 (6 bases). This CDR3 has 15 residues. The germline V gene has CDR1 SGDLS and CDR2 YYNGEE. The V end lost 1 base, the J end lost 5 bases, and 15 bases lay between the germline ends.

The sample holds a few counts of this clone. The rearrangement uses TRBV11-3 and TRBJ1-1; D remains ambiguous. The CDR3 spans 13 residues. The V gene lost 0 bases and the J gene lost 1 base, with 3 bases spanning the gap. Germline CDR1 SGHNT, CDR2 YENEEA. DNA of the CDR3: TGTGCCAGCAGCTTAGAAGCGAACACTGAAGCTTTCTTT. This encodes CASSLEANTEAFF.

This clone was counted only a few times. The chain uses TRBV5-1 and TRBJ2-3; D remains ambiguous. Germline CDR1 reads SGHRS; CDR2 reads YFSETQ. There are 15 residues in the CDR3. Between the trimmed V and J ends, which lost 7 bases and 3 bases, there was a span of 18 bases. In DNA form, the CDR3 reads TGCGCCAGCCGGGTACAAAGTAGCTCGACAGATACGCAGTATTTT. It is translated as CASRVQSSSTDTQYF.

V usage is TRBV6-5 and J usage is TRBJ2-1; D uncertain. The germline V gene has CDR1 MNHEY and CDR2 SVGAGI. V was pared by 0 bases and J by 4 bases, with 13 bases between. The CDR3 runs to 16 residues. CDR3: CASSYSFERVYNEQFF. The CDR3 bases are TGTGCCAGCAGTTACTCGTTTGAGCGAGTATACAATGAGCAGTTCTTC.

Only a few counts were recorded for this clone. The chain combines TRBV9 with TRBJ2-5; 8 bases are shared with TRBD2. CDR1 and CDR2 from the germline V gene are SGDLS and YYNGEE. The ends lost 3 bases at V and 4 bases at J; junction bases unmatched: 8. The CDR3 has 15 residues. CDR3 protein: CASSATGGPTETQYF. The CDR3 DNA reads as TGTGCCAGCAGCGCCACGGGAGGGCCTACAGAGACCCAGTACTTC.

V usage is TRBV29-1 and J usage is TRBJ2-7; D possibly corresponds to TRBD2 (6 bases). Germline CDR1 is SQVTM and CDR2 is ANQGSEA. Trimming removed 5 bases at V and 6 bases at J, with 23 bases between. The CDR3 runs 15 residues. The DNA of the CDR3 is TGCAGCGTTAAGCGTGTGGCGGGGAGTGAGGTCGAGCAGTACTTC. Residues: CSVKRVAGSEVEQYF.

The rearrangement links TRBV5-4 to TRBJ2-3; maybe TRBD2 (6 bases). The germline V gene encodes CDR1 SGHNT and CDR2 YYREEE (reference sequence). The CDR3 length is 16 residues. Trimming took 6 bases from V and 0 from J, leaving 17 bases between them. The CDR3 DNA sequence: TGTGCCAGCAACCAGCGGGCCCAGTCTAGCACAGATACGCAGTATTTT. As protein: CASNQRAQSSTDTQYF. Drawing the rest from reference TRBV5-4 and TRBJ2-3, the complete variable domain is ETGVTQSPTHLIKTRGQQVTLRCSSQSGHNTVSWYQQALGQGPQFIFQYYREEENGRGNFPPRFSGLQFPNYSSELNVNALELDDSALYLCASNQRAQSSTDTQYFGPGTRLTVL.

The chain carries TRBV7-9 and TRBJ2-2; 13 bases map to TRBD2. V gave up 5 bases and J gave up 5 bases; unmatched junction bases: 8. The germline V gene has CDR1 SEHNR and CDR2 FQNEAQ (reference sequence). The CDR3 runs 17 residues. The CDR3 sequence: CASSSRKLAGGTGELFF. CDR3 bases: TGTGCCAGCAGCAGCCGGAAACTAGCGGGAGGGACCGGGGAGCTGTTTTTT.